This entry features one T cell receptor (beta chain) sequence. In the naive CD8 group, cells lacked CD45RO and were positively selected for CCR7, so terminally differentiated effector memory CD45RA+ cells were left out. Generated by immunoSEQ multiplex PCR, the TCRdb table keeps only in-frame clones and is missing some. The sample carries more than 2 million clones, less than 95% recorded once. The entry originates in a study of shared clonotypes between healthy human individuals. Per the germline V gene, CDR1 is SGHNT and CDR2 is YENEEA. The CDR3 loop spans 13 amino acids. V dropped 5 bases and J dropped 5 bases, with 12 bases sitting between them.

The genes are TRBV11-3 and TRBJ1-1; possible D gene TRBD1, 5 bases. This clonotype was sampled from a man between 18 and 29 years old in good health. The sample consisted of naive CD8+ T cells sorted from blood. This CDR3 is CASSPGRGTEAFF. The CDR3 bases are TGTGCCAGCAGCCCGGGGAGGGGAACTGAAGCTTTCTTT.